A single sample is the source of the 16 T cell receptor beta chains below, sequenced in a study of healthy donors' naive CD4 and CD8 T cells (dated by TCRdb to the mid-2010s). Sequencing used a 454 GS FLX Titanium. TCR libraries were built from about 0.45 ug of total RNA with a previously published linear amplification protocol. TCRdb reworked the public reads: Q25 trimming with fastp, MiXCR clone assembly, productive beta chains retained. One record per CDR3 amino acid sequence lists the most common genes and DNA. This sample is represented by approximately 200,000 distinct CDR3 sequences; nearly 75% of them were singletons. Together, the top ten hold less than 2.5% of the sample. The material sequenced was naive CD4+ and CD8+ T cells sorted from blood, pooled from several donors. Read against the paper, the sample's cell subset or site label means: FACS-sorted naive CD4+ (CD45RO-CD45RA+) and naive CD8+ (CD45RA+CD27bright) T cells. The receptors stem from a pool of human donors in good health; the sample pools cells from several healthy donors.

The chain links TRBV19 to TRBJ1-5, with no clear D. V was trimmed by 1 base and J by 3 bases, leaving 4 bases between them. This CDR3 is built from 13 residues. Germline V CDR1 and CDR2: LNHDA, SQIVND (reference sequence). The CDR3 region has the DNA TGTGCCAGTAGTATAGTTCCCAATCAGCCCCAGCATTTT. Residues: CASSIVPNQPQHF.

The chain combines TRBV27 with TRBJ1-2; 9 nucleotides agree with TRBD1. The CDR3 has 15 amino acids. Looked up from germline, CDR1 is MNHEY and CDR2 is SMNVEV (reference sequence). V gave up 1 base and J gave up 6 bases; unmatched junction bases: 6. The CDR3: CASSLLTGTGNGYTF. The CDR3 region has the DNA TGTGCCAGCAGTTTATTAACCGGGACAGGGAATGGCTACACCTTC.

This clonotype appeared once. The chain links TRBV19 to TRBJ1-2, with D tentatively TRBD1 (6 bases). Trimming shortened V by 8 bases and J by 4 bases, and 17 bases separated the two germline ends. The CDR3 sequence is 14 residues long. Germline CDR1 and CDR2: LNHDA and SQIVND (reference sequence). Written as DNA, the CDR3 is TGTGCCAGTTCTCCGGGACACGGCGCCTATGGCTACACCTTC. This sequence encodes CASSPGHGAYGYTF.

CDR3 in amino acids: CSVEDPSGEGNTEAFF. DNA of the CDR3: TGCAGCGTTGAAGATCCCTCCGGGGAGGGGAACACTGAAGCTTTCTTT. This chain uses TRBV29-1 with TRBJ1-1; D remains unclear. CDR3 length: 16 residues. V was clipped by 0 bases and J by 1 base, with 15 bases between them. The V gene's germline CDR1 is SQVTM and CDR2 ANQGSEA.

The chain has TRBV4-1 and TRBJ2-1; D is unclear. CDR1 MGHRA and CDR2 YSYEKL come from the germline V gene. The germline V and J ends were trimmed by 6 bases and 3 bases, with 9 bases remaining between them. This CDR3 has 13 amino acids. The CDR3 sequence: CASRQTLYNEQFF. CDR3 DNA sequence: TGCGCCAGCAGGCAGACACTCTACAATGAGCAGTTCTTC.

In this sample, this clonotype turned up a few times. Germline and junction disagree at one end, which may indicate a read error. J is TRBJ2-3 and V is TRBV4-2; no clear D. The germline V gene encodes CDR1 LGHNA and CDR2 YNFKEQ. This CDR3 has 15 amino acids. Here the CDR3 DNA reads TGCGCCAGCAGCCAAGATCAACAAGGCACAGATACGCAGTATTTT. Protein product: CASSQDQQGTDTQYF.

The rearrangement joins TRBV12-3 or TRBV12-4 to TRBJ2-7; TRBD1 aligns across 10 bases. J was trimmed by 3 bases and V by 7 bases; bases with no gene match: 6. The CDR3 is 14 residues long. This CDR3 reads CASKSGTGDYEQYF. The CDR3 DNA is TGTGCCAGCAAATCCGGGACAGGGGACTACGAGCAGTACTTC.

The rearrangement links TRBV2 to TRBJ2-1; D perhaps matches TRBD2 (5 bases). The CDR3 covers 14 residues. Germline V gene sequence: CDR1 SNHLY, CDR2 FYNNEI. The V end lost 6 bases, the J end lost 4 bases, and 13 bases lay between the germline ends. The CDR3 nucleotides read TGTGCCAGCAGGGAGAAGGGAGTTTACAATGAGCAGTTCTTC. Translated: CASREKGVYNEQFF.

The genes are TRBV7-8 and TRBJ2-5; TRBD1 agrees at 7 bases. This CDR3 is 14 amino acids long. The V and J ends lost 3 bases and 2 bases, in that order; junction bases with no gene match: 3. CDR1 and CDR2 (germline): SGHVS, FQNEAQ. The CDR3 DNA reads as TGTGCCAGCAGCTTCCCGGGACAGCAAGAGACCCAGTACTTC. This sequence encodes CASSFPGQQETQYF.

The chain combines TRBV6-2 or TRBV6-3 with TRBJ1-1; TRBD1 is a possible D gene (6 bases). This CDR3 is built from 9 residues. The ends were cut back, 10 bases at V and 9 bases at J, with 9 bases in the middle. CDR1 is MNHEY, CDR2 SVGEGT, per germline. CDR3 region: CATGTKAFF. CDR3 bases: TGTGCCACCGGGACAAAAGCTTTCTTT.

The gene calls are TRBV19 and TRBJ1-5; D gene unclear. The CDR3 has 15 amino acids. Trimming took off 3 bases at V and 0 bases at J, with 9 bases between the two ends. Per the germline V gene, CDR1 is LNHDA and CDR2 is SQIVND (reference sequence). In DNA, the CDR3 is TGTGCCAGTAGTATTTCCAGGACTAGCAATCAGCCCCAGCATTTT. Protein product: CASSISRTSNQPQHF.

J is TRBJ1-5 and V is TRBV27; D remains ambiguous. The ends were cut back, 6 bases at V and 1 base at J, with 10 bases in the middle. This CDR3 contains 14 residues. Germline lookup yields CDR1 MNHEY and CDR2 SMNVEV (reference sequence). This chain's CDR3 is CASSLLSSNQPQHF. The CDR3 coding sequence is TGTGCCAGCAGCTTACTATCAAGCAATCAGCCCCAGCATTTT.

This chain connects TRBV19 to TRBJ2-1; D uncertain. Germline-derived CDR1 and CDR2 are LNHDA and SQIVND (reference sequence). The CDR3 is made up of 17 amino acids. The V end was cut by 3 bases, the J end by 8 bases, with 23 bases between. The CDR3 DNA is TGTGCCAGTAGTATCAGACGGCTAGATTCCTCCCCGGATGAGCAGTTCTTC. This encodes CASSIRRLDSSPDEQFF.

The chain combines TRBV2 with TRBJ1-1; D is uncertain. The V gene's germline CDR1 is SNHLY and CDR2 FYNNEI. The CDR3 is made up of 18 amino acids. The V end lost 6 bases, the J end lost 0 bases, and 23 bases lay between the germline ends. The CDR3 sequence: CASSPGQRLTRMNTEAFF. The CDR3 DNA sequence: TGTGCCAGCAGCCCGGGTCAGCGGTTGACTCGCATGAACACTGAAGCTTTCTTT.

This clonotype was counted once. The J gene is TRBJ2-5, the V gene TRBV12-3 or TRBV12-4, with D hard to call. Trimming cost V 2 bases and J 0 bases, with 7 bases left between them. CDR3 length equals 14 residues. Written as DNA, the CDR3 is TGTGCCAGCAGTTTAAACCATGACCAAGAGACCCAGTACTTC. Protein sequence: CASSLNHDQETQYF.

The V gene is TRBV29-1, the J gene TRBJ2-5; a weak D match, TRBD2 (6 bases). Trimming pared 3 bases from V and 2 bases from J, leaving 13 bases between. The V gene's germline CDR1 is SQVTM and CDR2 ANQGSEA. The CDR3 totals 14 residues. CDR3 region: CSVEGGHSQETQYF. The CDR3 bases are TGCAGCGTTGAGGGGGGTCACTCGCAAGAGACCCAGTACTTC.